The T cell receptor (beta chain) described here comes from a study of blood T cell repertoires in COVID-19. Study-level background: Both acute and convalescent COVID-19 samples were obtained from the United States, Italy and Spain. Sample material is recorded as cDNA or gDNA derived from T cells, B-cell-depleted T cells, or PBMCs.

The CDR3 sequence is 14 residues long. Germline V CDR1 and CDR2: SGHTA, FQGTGA. Trimming cost V 5 bases and J 0 bases, with 11 bases left between them. Authors' methods: From reference gene primer amplification, estimates of nucleated cell counts were derived. The table came from immunoSEQ multiplex PCR; TCRdb's copy has only in-frame clones and leaves some out. Clonal size and the V and J genes are those of that table, whereas D and trimming came from the DNA. The repertoire includes about 260,000 clones, 83% of them detected once, and about 5% sits in the top ten. This receptor was identified in a man in his sixties who had recovered from COVID-19. Sequencing was performed on peripheral blood. This sequence joins TRBV7-3 and TRBJ2-7; D is perhaps TRBD1 (6 bases). The CDR3 region is CASSSTGTSYEQYF. CDR3 in DNA: TGTGCCAGCAGCAGTACAGGGACCTCCTACGAGCAGTACTTC.